This T cell receptor beta chain is from a study of cytomegalovirus exposure and HLA in healthy donors. Study-level findings and limits: Further analysis, carried out later, found HLA-associated TCR beta chains more clonally expanded than equally common other chains.

Both 60 Vbeta primers and 13 Jbeta primers went into the PCR. Profiled with immunoSEQ multiplex PCR; TCRdb holds only in-frame clones, not every one. The table shows 25,000 to 40,000 clones, with roughly 44% occurring only once. The CDR3 is 12 amino acids. Deletions cut 3 bases from V and 5 bases from J, with 7 bases between. Per the germline V gene, CDR1 is SGHVS and CDR2 is FQNEAQ. This clone was counted only a few times. Its target is not known. The gene calls are TRBV7-8 and TRBJ1-2; no definite D call. Source material: PBMCs. This TCR derives from a woman in her 50s in good health and CMV-seronegative. The CDR3 region is CASSFPTYGYTF. DNA for the CDR3: TGTGCCAGCAGCTTCCCCACTTATGGCTACACCTTC.